Listed below are T cell receptor beta chains from one sample, sequenced in a study of metastatic and nonmetastatic thyroid tumors. TCRdb re-called clones from the PCR reads using MiXCR. The sample lists 36,000 or so clones, around 33% seen once, with about 15% in the top ten. The sample consisted of tumor tissue. All receptors come from a female donor with papillary thyroid cancer or a benign thyroid nodule (not recorded which). Some clones in this sample may be carry-over from other donors' samples. Each CDR3 is given with its conserved first and last residue. D genes are given only for firm matches. Size values are once, few and many counts, or a class for expanded clones, and some rows have none.

D: NA; size: few; V: TRBV24-1; J: TRBJ2-1; CDR3: CATSRGAGRYNEQFF; DNA: TGTGCCACCAGTCGAGGGGCAGGACGTTACAATGAGCAGTTCTTC
D: NA; size: NA; V: TRBV19; J: TRBJ1-6; CDR3: CASTEGGYNSPLHF; DNA: TGTGCCAGTACCGAAGGGGGTTATAATTCACCCCTCCACTTT
D: NA; size: NA; V: TRBV4-2; J: TRBJ2-3; CDR3: CASSHAAGTDTDTQYF; DNA: TGTGCCAGCAGCCACGCAGCCGGGACCGACACAGATACGCAGTATTTT
D: NA; size: NA; V: TRBV6-2/TRBV6-3; J: TRBJ1-2; CDR3: CASSPVVRYGYTF; DNA: TGTGCCAGCAGTCCAGTAGTCAGGTATGGCTACACCTTC
D: NA; size: NA; V: TRBV7-2; J: TRBJ1-2; CDR3: CASSLGGSNYGYTF; DNA: TGTGCCAGCAGCTTAGGGGGTTCTAACTATGGCTACACCTTC
D: TRBD2; size: NA; V: TRBV5-4; J: TRBJ2-2; CDR3: CASRSSSGSNTGELFF; DNA: TGTGCCAGCAGATCTTCTAGCGGGAGTAACACCGGGGAGCTGTTTTTT
D: TRBD1; size: few; V: TRBV12-3/TRBV12-4; J: TRBJ1-1; CDR3: CASSRPGQGGPEAFF; DNA: TGTGCCAGCAGTCGGCCGGGACAGGGTGGGCCTGAAGCTTTCTTT
D: NA; size: NA; V: TRBV6-1; J: TRBJ1-5; CDR3: CATQGNQPQHF; DNA: TGTGCCACACAGGGTAATCAGCCCCAGCATTTT
D: NA; size: NA; V: TRBV6-1; J: TRBJ1-2; CDR3: CASSERGTSSYGYTF; DNA: TGTGCCAGCAGTGAGAGGGGCACTAGCTCGTATGGCTACACCTTC
D: TRBD1; size: once; V: TRBV7-3; J: TRBJ2-1; CDR3: CASSLPGQEYNEQFF; DNA: TGTGCCAGCAGCTTACCGGGACAGGAATACAATGAGCAGTTCTTC
D: NA; size: NA; V: TRBV5-1; J: TRBJ2-3; CDR3: CASSGGLPLTDTQYF; DNA: TGCGCCAGCAGCGGAGGACTACCTCTCACAGATACGCAGTATTTT
D: NA; size: NA; V: TRBV9; J: TRBJ1-3; CDR3: CASSGVGVNTIYF; DNA: TGTGCCAGCAGCGGGGTCGGGGTAAACACCATATATTTT
D: TRBD1; size: NA; V: TRBV5-1; J: TRBJ1-2; CDR3: CASSLGQGAENGYTF; DNA: TGCGCCAGCAGCTTGGGGCAGGGGGCGGAAAATGGCTACACCTTC
D: TRBD2; size: NA; V: TRBV20-1; J: TRBJ2-1; CDR3: CSARVQGLEANEQFF; DNA: TGCAGTGCTAGAGTCCAGGGACTAGAAGCCAATGAGCAGTTCTTC
D: NA; size: NA; V: TRBV6-5; J: TRBJ1-2; CDR3: CASSYSTGGAYGYTF; DNA: TGTGCCAGCAGTTACTCGACCGGGGGCGCCTATGGCTACACCTTC
D: TRBD1; size: NA; V: TRBV6-1; J: TRBJ1-4; CDR3: CASSEGTGVEELFF; DNA: TGTGCCAGCAGCGAAGGGACAGGGGTCGAAGAACTGTTTTTT
D: NA; size: NA; V: TRBV24-1; J: TRBJ2-2; CDR3: CATSDLPVARSSGELFF; DNA: TGTGCCACCAGTGATTTGCCGGTTGCCCGATCATCCGGGGAGCTGTTTTTT
D: TRBD1; size: NA; V: TRBV28; J: TRBJ2-7; CDR3: CASRRRGPYEQYF; DNA: TGTGCCAGCAGACGCAGGGGGCCCTACGAGCAGTACTTC
D: TRBD2; size: few; V: TRBV11-2; J: TRBJ2-7; CDR3: CASSLDFAGGAYEQYF; DNA: TGTGCCAGCAGCTTAGATTTTGCGGGAGGAGCCTACGAGCAGTACTTC
D: TRBD2; size: NA; V: TRBV27; J: TRBJ2-7; CDR3: CASSLRSSGFYEQYF; DNA: TGTGCCAGCAGTTTACGGTCTAGCGGATTTTACGAGCAGTACTTC
D: NA; size: few; V: TRBV6-1; J: TRBJ2-2; CDR3: CASSWGPTWTGELFF; DNA: TGTGCCAGCAGCTGGGGACCCACGTGGACCGGGGAGCTGTTTTTT
D: NA; size: NA; V: TRBV5-1; J: TRBJ2-7; CDR3: CASSLGGRAYEQYF; DNA: TGCGCCAGCAGCTTAGGTGGGAGAGCCTACGAGCAGTACTTC
D: NA; size: many; V: TRBV6-1; J: TRBJ1-2; CDR3: CASSDGLGGGGAGDGYTF; DNA: TGTGCCAGCAGTGATGGCCTCGGAGGGGGAGGGGCCGGTGATGGCTACACCTTC
D: NA; size: NA; V: TRBV28; J: TRBJ1-2; CDR3: CASSLGGLMTNYGYTF; DNA: TGTGCCAGCAGTTTAGGGGGCCTGATGACTAACTATGGCTACACCTTC
D: NA; size: few; V: TRBV6-2/TRBV6-3; J: TRBJ1-2; CDR3: CASSDAGDGYGYTF; DNA: TGTGCCAGCAGCGACGCGGGCGATGGGTATGGCTACACCTTC
D: NA; size: NA; V: TRBV6-1; J: TRBJ2-6; CDR3: CASRTRGANVLTF; DNA: TGTGCCAGCAGGACCCGAGGGGCCAACGTCCTGACTTTC
D: NA; size: NA; V: TRBV7-9; J: TRBJ1-1; CDR3: CAIRDNTEAFF; DNA: TGTGCCATCAGGGACAACACTGAAGCTTTCTTT
D: NA; size: NA; V: TRBV12-3/TRBV12-4; J: TRBJ2-7; CDR3: CASSLKRPGYEQYF; DNA: TGTGCCAGCAGTTTAAAGCGACCGGGCTACGAGCAGTACTTC
D: TRBD1; size: few; V: TRBV12-3/TRBV12-4; J: TRBJ1-2; CDR3: CASSLGTGNGYTF; DNA: TGTGCCAGCAGCCTAGGGACAGGGAATGGCTACACCTTC
D: TRBD2; size: NA; V: TRBV13; J: TRBJ2-7; CDR3: CASSKFKTSGRAVPTYEQYF; DNA: TGTGCCAGCAGCAAGTTCAAGACTAGCGGGAGGGCCGTTCCCACCTACGAGCAGTACTTC
D: TRBD1; size: few; V: TRBV19; J: TRBJ1-4; CDR3: CASSMRQGNEKLFF; DNA: TGTGCCAGTAGTATGAGACAGGGGAATGAAAAACTGTTTTTT
D: NA; size: NA; V: TRBV4-3; J: TRBJ1-3; CDR3: CASSQRRVDTIYF; DNA: TGCGCCAGCAGCCAACGGCGGGTAGACACCATATATTTT
D: NA; size: NA; V: TRBV7-9; J: TRBJ2-7; CDR3: CASSLEHEQYF; DNA: TGTGCCAGCAGCTTAGAACACGAGCAGTACTTC
D: NA; size: NA; V: TRBV5-1; J: TRBJ2-2; CDR3: CASSLTGKAGELFF; DNA: TGCGCCAGCAGCCTCACCGGGAAGGCCGGGGAGCTGTTTTTT
D: TRBD2; size: NA; V: TRBV6-1; J: TRBJ2-1; CDR3: CASSGTSGGQSYNEQFF; DNA: TGTGCCAGCAGTGGAACTAGCGGGGGCCAATCCTACAATGAGCAGTTCTTC
D: NA; size: few; V: TRBV6-1; J: TRBJ2-7; CDR3: CATSLPRVSYEQYF; DNA: TGTGCCACCTCCCTCCCCCGGGTCTCCTACGAGCAGTACTTC
D: NA; size: few; V: TRBV2; J: TRBJ1-1; CDR3: CASCRDSSVTEAFF; DNA: TGTGCCAGCTGCAGGGACTCCAGTGTTACTGAAGCTTTCTTT
D: NA; size: NA; V: TRBV7-3; J: TRBJ1-6; CDR3: CASSLSGGDYSPLHF; DNA: TGTGCCAGCAGCTTATCGGGGGGGGATTACTCACCCCTCCACTTT
D: TRBD1; size: NA; V: TRBV5-1; J: TRBJ2-3; CDR3: CASSSGQGTDTQYF; DNA: TGCGCCAGCAGTTCGGGACAGGGCACAGATACGCAGTATTTT
D: NA; size: NA; V: TRBV4-3; J: TRBJ2-1; CDR3: CASSQDGSPYNEQFF; DNA: TGCGCCAGCAGCCAAGATGGGTCCCCCTACAATGAGCAGTTCTTC
D: NA; size: few; V: TRBV7-2; J: TRBJ1-2; CDR3: CASSFRDYGYTF; DNA: TGTGCCAGCAGCTTCAGGGATTATGGCTACACCTTC
D: NA; size: NA; V: TRBV30; J: TRBJ1-5; CDR3: CASGTGYSNQPQHF; DNA: TGTGCCTCGGGAACAGGTTATAGCAATCAGCCCCAGCATTTT
D: TRBD1; size: few; V: TRBV19; J: TRBJ2-1; CDR3: CASSRMWDRAYNEQFF; DNA: TGTGCCAGTAGCCGGATGTGGGACAGGGCCTACAATGAGCAGTTCTTC
D: NA; size: few; V: TRBV6-1; J: TRBJ2-7; CDR3: CASSGGTGHHEQYF; DNA: TGTGCCAGCAGTGGAGGGACTGGCCACCACGAGCAGTACTTC
D: NA; size: NA; V: TRBV10-1; J: TRBJ2-2; CDR3: CASSEGAGELFF; DNA: TGCGCCAGCAGTGAGGGGGCCGGGGAGCTGTTTTTT
D: NA; size: few; V: TRBV27; J: TRBJ2-2; CDR3: CASSLVGPFGTGELFF; DNA: TGTGCCAGCAGTTTGGTTGGACCCTTCGGAACCGGGGAGCTGTTTTTT
D: TRBD1; size: NA; V: TRBV6-1; J: TRBJ1-1; CDR3: CASSLGQGSTEAFF; DNA: TGTGCCAGCAGTCTCGGACAGGGTTCCACTGAAGCTTTCTTT
D: NA; size: NA; V: TRBV7-9; J: TRBJ2-2; CDR3: CASSLENTGELFF; DNA: TGTGCCAGCAGCTTAGAAAACACCGGGGAGCTGTTTTTT
D: NA; size: NA; V: TRBV18; J: TRBJ1-6; CDR3: CASSPSGPINSPLHF; DNA: TGTGCCAGCTCACCCTCCGGACCGATAAATTCACCCCTCCACTTT
D: NA; size: few; V: TRBV5-1; J: TRBJ1-6; CDR3: CASSLGTSNNSPLHF; DNA: TGCGCCAGCAGCTTGGGAACAAGCAACAATTCACCCCTCCACTTT
D: TRBD2; size: NA; V: TRBV20-1; J: TRBJ2-5; CDR3: CSAPAGVETQYF; DNA: TGCAGTGCTCCAGCGGGAGTTGAGACCCAGTACTTC
D: NA; size: NA; V: TRBV12-5; J: TRBJ2-7; CDR3: CASGLWEGHEQYF; DNA: TGTGCTAGTGGTTTGTGGGAAGGCCACGAGCAGTACTTC
D: NA; size: NA; V: TRBV28; J: TRBJ2-3; CDR3: CASSPHGGSSTDTQYF; DNA: TGTGCCAGCAGTCCACATGGGGGATCTAGCACAGATACGCAGTATTTT
D: NA; size: NA; V: TRBV15; J: TRBJ1-3; CDR3: CATRGGGAINTIYF; DNA: TGTGCCACCCGCGGGGGAGGGGCTATAAACACCATATATTTT
D: NA; size: few; V: TRBV27; J: TRBJ2-3; CDR3: CASANLIAASTGTQYF; DNA: TGTGCCAGTGCCAACCTCATAGCAGCTAGCACAGGTACGCAGTATTTT